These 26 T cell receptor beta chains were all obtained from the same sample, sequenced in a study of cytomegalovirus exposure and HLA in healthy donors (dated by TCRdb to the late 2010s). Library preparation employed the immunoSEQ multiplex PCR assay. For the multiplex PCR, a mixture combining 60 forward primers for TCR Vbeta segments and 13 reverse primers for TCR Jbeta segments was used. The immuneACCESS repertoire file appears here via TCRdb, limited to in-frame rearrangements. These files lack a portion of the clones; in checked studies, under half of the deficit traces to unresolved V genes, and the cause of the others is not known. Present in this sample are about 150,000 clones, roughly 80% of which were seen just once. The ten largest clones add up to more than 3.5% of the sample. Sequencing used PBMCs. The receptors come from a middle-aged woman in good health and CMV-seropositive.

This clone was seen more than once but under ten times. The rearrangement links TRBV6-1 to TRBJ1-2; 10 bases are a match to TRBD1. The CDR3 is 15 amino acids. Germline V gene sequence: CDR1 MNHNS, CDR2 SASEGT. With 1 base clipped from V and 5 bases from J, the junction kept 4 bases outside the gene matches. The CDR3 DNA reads TGTGCCAGCAGTGAAGGGGACAGGGGCCTTTATGGCTACACCTTC. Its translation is CASSEGDRGLYGYTF.

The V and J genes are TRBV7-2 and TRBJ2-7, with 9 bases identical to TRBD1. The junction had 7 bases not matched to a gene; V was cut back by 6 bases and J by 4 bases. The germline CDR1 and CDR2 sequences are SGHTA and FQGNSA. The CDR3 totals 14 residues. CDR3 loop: CASRSTDRGYEQYF. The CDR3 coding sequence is TGTGCCAGCAGGTCCACGGACAGGGGTTACGAGCAGTACTTC.

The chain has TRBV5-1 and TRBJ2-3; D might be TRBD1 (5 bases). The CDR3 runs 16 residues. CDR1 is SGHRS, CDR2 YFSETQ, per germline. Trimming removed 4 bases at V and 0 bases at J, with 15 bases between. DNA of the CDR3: TGCGCCAGCAGCATAAGGGCAGGGTCGAGCACAGATACGCAGTATTTT. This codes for CASSIRAGSSTDTQYF. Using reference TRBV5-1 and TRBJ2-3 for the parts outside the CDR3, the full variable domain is KAGVTQTPRYLIKTRGQQVTLSCSPISGHRSVSWYQQTPGQGLQFLFEYFSETQRNKGNFPGRFSGRQFSNSRSEMNVSTLELGDSALYLCASSIRAGSSTDTQYFGPGTRLTVL.

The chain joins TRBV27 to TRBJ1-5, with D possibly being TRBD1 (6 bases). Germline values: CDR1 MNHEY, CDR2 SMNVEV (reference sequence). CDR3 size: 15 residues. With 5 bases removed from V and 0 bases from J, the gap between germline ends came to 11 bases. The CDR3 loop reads CASSNTGFSNQPQHF. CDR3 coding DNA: TGTGCCAGCAGTAACACAGGGTTTAGCAATCAGCCCCAGCATTTT.

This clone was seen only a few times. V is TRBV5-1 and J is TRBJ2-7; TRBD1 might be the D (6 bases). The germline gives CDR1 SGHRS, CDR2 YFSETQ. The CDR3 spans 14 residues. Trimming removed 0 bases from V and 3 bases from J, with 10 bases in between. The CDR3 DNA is TGCGCCAGCAGCTTGGACAGGGCGGTCTACGAGCAGTACTTC. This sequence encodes CASSLDRAVYEQYF.

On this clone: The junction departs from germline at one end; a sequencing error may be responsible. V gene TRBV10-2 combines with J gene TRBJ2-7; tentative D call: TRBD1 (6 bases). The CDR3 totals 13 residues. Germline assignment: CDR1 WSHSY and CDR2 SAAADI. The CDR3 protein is CASTSDRSYEQCF. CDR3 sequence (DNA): TGCGCCAGCACTTCTGACAGGAGCTACGAGCAGTGCTTC.

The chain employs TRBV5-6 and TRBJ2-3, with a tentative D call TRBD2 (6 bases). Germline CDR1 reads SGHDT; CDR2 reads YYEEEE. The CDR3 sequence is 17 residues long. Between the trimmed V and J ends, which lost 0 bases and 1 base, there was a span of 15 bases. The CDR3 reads CASSLAGGSLGTDTQYF. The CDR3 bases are TGTGCCAGCAGCTTGGCCGGAGGGAGCTTAGGCACAGATACGCAGTATTTT.

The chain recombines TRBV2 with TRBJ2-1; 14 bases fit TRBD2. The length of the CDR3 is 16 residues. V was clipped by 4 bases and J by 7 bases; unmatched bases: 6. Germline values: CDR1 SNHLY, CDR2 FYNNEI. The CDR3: CASSGGLAGVTNEQFF. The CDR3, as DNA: TGTGCCAGCAGTGGGGGACTAGCGGGAGTGACGAATGAGCAGTTCTTC.

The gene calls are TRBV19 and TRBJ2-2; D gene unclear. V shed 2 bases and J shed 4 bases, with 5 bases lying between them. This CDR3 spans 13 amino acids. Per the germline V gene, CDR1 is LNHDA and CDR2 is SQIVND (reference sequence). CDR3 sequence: CASSIWSTGELFF. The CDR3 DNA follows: TGTGCCAGTAGTATATGGAGCACCGGGGAGCTGTTTTTT.

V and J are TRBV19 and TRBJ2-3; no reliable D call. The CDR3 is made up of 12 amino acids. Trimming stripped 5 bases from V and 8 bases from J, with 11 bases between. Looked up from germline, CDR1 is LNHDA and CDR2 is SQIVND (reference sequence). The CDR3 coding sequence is TGTGCCAGTAGTCCAAACACGGGTACGCAGTATTTT. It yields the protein CASSPNTGTQYF.

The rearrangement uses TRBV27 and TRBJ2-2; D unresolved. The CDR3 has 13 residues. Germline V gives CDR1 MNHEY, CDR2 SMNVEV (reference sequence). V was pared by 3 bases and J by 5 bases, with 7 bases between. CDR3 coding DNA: TGTGCCAGCAGTTTGGCCGTAACCGGGGAGCTGTTTTTT. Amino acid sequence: CASSLAVTGELFF.

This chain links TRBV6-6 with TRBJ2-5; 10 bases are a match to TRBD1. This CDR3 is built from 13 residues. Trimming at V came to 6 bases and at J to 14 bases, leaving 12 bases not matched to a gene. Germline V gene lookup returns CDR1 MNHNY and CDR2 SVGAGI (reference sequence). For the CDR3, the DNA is TGTGCCAGCAGCCTCAATGCTGGACAGGGGGATTACTTC. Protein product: CASSLNAGQGDYF.

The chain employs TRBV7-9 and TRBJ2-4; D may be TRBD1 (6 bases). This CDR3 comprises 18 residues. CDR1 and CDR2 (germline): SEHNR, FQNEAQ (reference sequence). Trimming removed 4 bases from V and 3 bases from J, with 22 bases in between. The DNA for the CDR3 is TGTGCCAGCAGCTCAACAGGGCATTTAGTCGCGGGCAAAAACATTCAGTACTTC. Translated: CASSSTGHLVAGKNIQYF.

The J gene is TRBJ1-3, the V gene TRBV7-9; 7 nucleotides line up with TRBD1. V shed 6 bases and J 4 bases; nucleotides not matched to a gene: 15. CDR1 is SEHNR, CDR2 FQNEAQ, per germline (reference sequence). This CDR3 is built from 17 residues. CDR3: CASSSDRVGSKGNTIYF. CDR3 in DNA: TGTGCCAGCAGTTCTGACAGGGTTGGCAGTAAGGGAAACACCATATATTTT.

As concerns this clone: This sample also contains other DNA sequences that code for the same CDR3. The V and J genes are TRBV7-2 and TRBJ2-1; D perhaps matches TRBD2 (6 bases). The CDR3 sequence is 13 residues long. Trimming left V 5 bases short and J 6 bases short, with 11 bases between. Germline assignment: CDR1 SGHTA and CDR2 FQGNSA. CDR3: CASSTGLRNEQFF. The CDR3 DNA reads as TGTGCCAGCAGCACAGGACTACGCAATGAGCAGTTCTTC. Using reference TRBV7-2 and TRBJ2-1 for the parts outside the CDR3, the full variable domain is GAGVSQSPSNKVTEKGKDVELRCDPISGHTALYWYRQSLGQGLEFLIYFQGNSAPDKSGLPSDRFSAERTGGSVSTLTIQRTQQEDSAVYLCASSTGLRNEQFFGPGTRLTVL.

The CDR3 spells CASSPTGPKETQYF. DNA for the CDR3: TGTGCCAGCAGCCCGACAGGCCCTAAAGAGACCCAGTACTTC. The J gene is TRBJ2-5, the V gene TRBV2; tentative D call: TRBD1 (6 bases). The CDR3 contains 14 residues. V lost 6 bases and J 3 bases, leaving 14 bases between the germline ends. Germline V CDR1 and CDR2: SNHLY, FYNNEI.

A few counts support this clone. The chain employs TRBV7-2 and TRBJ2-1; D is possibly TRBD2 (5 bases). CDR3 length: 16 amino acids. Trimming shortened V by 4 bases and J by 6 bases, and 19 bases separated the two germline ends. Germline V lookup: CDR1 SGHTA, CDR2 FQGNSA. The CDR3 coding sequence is TGTGCCAGCAGCTCCTACTCGTCGGGGATCATCAATGAGCAGTTCTTC. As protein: CASSSYSSGIINEQFF. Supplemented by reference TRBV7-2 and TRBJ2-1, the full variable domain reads GAGVSQSPSNKVTEKGKDVELRCDPISGHTALYWYRQSLGQGLEFLIYFQGNSAPDKSGLPSDRFSAERTGGSVSTLTIQRTQQEDSAVYLCASSSYSSGIINEQFFGPGTRLTVL.

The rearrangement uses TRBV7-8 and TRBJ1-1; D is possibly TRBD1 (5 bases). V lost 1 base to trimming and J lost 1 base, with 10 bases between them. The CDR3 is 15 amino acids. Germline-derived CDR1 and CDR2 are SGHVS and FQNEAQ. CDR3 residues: CASSLDDGANTEAFF. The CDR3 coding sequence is TGTGCCAGCAGCTTAGACGATGGGGCGAACACTGAAGCTTTCTTT.

The CDR3 protein is CASGNTGPNEKLFF. In nucleotides, the CDR3 is TGTGCCAGCGGAAACACAGGGCCCAATGAAAAACTGTTTTTT. The genes are TRBV28 and TRBJ1-4; TRBD1 might be the D (6 bases). Germline-derived CDR1 and CDR2 are MDHEN and SYDVKM. Trimming left V 8 bases short and J 5 bases short, with 15 bases between. The CDR3 totals 14 residues.

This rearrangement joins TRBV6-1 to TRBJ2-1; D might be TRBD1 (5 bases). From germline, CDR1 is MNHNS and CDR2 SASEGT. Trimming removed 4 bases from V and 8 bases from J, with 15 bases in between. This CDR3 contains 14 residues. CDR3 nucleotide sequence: TGTGCCAGCAGTGTTTTTGACAGCGAGGATGAGCAGTTCTTC. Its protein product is CASSVFDSEDEQFF.

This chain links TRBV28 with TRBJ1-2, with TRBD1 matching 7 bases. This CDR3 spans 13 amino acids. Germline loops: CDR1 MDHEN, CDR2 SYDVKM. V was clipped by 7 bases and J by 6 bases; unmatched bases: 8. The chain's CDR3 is CASTRGTVDGYTF. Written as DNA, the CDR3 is TGTGCCAGCACCCGGGGGACAGTAGATGGCTACACCTTC.

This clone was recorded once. The CDR3 DNA reads as TGTGCCATCAGTGAAGAGATAAACTACGAGCAGTACTTC. It translates to CAISEEINYEQYF. V gene TRBV10-3 combines with J gene TRBJ2-7; D gene ambiguous. Germline values: CDR1 ENHRY, CDR2 SYGVKD. CDR3 length: 13 amino acids. Trimming left V 3 bases short and J 3 bases short, with 9 bases between.

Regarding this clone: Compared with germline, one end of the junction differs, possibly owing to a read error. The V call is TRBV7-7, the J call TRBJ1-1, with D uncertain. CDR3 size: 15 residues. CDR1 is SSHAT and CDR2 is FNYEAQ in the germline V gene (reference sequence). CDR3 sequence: CASSRPQRPNTEAFF. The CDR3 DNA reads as TGTGCTAGCAGCCGCCCCCAGAGGCCGAACACTGAAGCTTTCTTT.

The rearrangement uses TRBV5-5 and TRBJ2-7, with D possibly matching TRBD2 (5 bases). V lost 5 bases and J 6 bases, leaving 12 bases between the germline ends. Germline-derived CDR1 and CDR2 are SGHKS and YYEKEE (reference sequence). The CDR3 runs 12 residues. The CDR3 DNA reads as TGTGCCAGCAGGCGGAGTAGCGTCGAGCAGTACTTC. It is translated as CASRRSSVEQYF.

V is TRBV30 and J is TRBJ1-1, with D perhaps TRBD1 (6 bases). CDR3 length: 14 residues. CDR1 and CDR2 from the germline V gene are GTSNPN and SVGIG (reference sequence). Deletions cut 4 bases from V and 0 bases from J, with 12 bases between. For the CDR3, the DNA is TGTGCCTGGACTCTAACAGGGATGAACACTGAAGCTTTCTTT. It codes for CAWTLTGMNTEAFF.

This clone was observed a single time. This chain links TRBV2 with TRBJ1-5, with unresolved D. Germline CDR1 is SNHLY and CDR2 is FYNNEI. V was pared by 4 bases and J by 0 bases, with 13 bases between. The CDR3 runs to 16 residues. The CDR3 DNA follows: TGTGCCAGCAGTGTCGACACCGTTTATAGCAATCAGCCCCAGCATTTT. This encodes CASSVDTVYSNQPQHF.